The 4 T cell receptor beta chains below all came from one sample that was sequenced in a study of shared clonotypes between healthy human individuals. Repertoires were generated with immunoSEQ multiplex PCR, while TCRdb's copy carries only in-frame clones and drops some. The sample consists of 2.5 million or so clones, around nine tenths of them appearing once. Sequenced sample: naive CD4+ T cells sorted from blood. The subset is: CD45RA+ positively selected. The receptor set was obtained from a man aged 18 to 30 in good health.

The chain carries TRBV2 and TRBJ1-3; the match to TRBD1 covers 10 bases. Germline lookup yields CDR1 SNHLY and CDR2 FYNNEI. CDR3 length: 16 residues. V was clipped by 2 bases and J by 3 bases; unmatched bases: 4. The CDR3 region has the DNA TGTGCCAGCAGTGAAAGGGACAGGGGAAGTGGAAACACCATATATTTT. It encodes CASSERDRGSGNTIYF.

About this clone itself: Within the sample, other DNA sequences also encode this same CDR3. The DNA of the CDR3 is TGCGCCAGCAGCTTGCCTGGGGGTGAGACCCAGTACTTC. Its translation is CASSLPGGETQYF. The chain couples TRBV5-1 to TRBJ2-5; either TRBD1 or TRBD2 may fit D (5 bases each). CDR3 length: 13 residues. CDR1 and CDR2 (germline): SGHRS, YFSETQ. Trimming removed 1 base at V and 5 bases at J, with 9 bases between. The full variable domain, in which reference TRBV5-1 and TRBJ2-5 provide the parts outside the CDR3, is KAGVTQTPRYLIKTRGQQVTLSCSPISGHRSVSWYQQTPGQGLQFLFEYFSETQRNKGNFPGRFSGRQFSNSRSEMNVSTLELGDSALYLCASSLPGGETQYFGPGTRLLVL.

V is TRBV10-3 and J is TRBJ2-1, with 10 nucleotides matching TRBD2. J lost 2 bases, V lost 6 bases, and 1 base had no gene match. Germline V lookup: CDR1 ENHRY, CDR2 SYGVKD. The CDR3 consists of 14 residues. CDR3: CAIRTSGAYNEQFF. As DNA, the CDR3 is TGTGCCATCAGAACTAGCGGGGCCTACAATGAGCAGTTCTTC.

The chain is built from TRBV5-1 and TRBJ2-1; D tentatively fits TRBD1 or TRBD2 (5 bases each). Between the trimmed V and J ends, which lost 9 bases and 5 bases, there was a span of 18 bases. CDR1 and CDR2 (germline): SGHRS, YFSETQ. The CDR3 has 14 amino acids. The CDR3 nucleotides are TGCGCCACAAAGGACGGGGCCGGTCACAATGAGCAGTTCTTC. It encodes CATKDGAGHNEQFF.